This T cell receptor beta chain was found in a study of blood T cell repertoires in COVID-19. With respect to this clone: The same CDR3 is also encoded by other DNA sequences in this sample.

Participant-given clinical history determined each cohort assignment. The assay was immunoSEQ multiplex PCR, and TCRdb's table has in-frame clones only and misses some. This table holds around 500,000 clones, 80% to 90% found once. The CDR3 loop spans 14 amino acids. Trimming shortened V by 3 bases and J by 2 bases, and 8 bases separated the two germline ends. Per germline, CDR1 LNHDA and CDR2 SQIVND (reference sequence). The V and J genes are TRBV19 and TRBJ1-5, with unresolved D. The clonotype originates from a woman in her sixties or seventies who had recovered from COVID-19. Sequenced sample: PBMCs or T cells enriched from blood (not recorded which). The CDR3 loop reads CASSISGGNQPQHF. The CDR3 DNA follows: TGTGCCAGTAGTATCAGCGGGGGCAATCAGCCCCAGCATTTT.